These 11 T cell receptor beta chains were sequenced from one sample in a study of monozygotic twins with inflammatory bowel disease. TCRdb reprocessed the 5' RACE reads, keeping one entry per CDR3 protein, no DNA. Recorded here are around 410,000 distinct CDR3 sequences; the top ten clones represent around 2.5%. Material for sequencing was blood. The receptor source for this set is a human donor with ulcerative colitis or Crohn's disease, or a healthy co-twin of an affected twin (not recorded which).

V gene TRBV6-6 combines with J gene TRBJ1-1. The CDR3 spans 13 residues. CDR1 and CDR2 (germline): MNHNY, SVGAGI (reference sequence). The CDR3 sequence: CASSTTENTEAFF.

The chain employs TRBV4-1 and TRBJ1-5. Per the germline V gene, CDR1 is MGHRA and CDR2 is YSYEKL. This CDR3 has 14 residues. The CDR3 sequence: CASRDVGSNQPQHF.

This chain uses TRBV20-1 with TRBJ1-6; TCRdb returns TRBD1, unconfirmable since there is no DNA. The germline CDR1 and CDR2 sequences are DFQATT and SNEGSKA (reference sequence). The CDR3 spans 14 residues. CDR3 sequence reads: CSAPSGGEVSPLHF.

The chain carries TRBV10-3 and TRBJ2-5. Germline CDR1 is ENHRY and CDR2 is SYGVKD. CDR3 size: 13 residues. The CDR3 is CAISDGTRETQYF.

The rearrangement links TRBV7-2 to TRBJ2-3; TCRdb outputs TRBD2, but without DNA this stays unchecked. CDR1 is SGHTA and CDR2 is FQGNSA in the germline V gene. This CDR3 is built from 17 residues. This CDR3 is CASSLGGGTSVPDTQYF.

J is TRBJ2-7 and V is TRBV7-2. Germline V CDR1 and CDR2: SGHTA, FQGNSA. CDR3 length: 16 residues. The CDR3 loop is CASSLLRREQPYEQYF.

V and J are TRBV20-1 and TRBJ2-5. CDR3 length: 13 residues. Germline-derived CDR1 and CDR2 are DFQATT and SNEGSKA (reference sequence). The CDR3 reads CSARSASQETQYF.

V is TRBV4-1 and J is TRBJ1-6. CDR1 and CDR2 from the germline V gene are MGHRA and YSYEKL. CDR3 length equals 15 residues. CDR3 loop: CASSQGSAGRSPLHF.

This rearrangement joins TRBV20-1 to TRBJ1-5; TCRdb returns TRBD1, unconfirmable since there is no DNA. Looked up from germline, CDR1 is DFQATT and CDR2 is SNEGSKA (reference sequence). The CDR3 spans 16 residues. CDR3 sequence reads: CSAIPTPRAGNQPQHF.

This chain connects TRBV15 to TRBJ2-3; TCRdb names TRBD2, which stays unverified in the absence of DNA. The germline CDR1 and CDR2 sequences are LNHNV and YYDKDF (reference sequence). CDR3 length equals 17 residues. The CDR3 reads CATSRVPAGGPTDTQYF.

This rearrangement joins TRBV20-1 to TRBJ1-1; the TCRdb call, TRBD1, lacks DNA for checking. Germline V gene sequence: CDR1 DFQATT, CDR2 SNEGSKA (reference sequence). This CDR3 contains 14 residues. CDR3 residues: CSATWDDRRTEAFF.